The following is a T cell receptor beta chain sequence with its context. Its antigen is unidentified. The sample originates from a study of response to subunit inactivated influenza vaccine. Trimming at V came to 3 bases and at J to 6 bases, leaving 6 bases not matched to a gene. Germline CDR1 SGHRS, CDR2 YFSETQ. The CDR3 is 14 amino acids. MiXCR, run by TCRdb on the RT-PCR reads, gives a single entry per CDR3 protein. The sample includes under 850,000 distinct CDR3 sequences, less than 20% of them seen just once. Study-wide points: It was the authors' suggestion that each seasonal influenza vaccination recruits few new T cells.

V and J are TRBV5-1 and TRBJ2-3; TRBD2 aligns across 8 bases. The sequenced sample was PBMCs from blood, obtained roughly 5 days after vaccination. The clonotype comes from a man in his forties or fifties who received an inactivated influenza vaccine. DNA for the CDR3: TGCGCCAGCAGCTCGGGGGGGGCCCGGGATACGCAGTATTTT. The encoded protein is CASSSGGARDTQYF.